This T cell receptor (beta chain) stems from a study of regulatory T cells in long-lasting Graves disease (dated by TCRdb to the early 2020s). Describing the broader study: Persistent Graves' disease was defined as persistently positive TSH receptor autoantibodies together with antithyroid drug treatment for over 5 years. Patients with persistent Graves' disease were compared with patients with newly diagnosed Graves' disease using TCR sequencing and RNA sequencing of peripheral blood. The study was conducted in China and was registered as a clinical trial. A total of roughly 35 samples were covered by TCR sequencing, comprising approximately 13 persistent and about 20 newly diagnosed Graves' disease patients. Antithyroid drugs had been taken for approximately 10 years on average by persistent Graves' disease patients in the clinical cohort.

Per the publication, the time point label means: persistent/refractory GD, antithyroid drugs over 5 years with positive TRAb. RNA was extracted from PBMCs in TRIzol for both TCR sequencing and RNA sequencing. The diagnosis of Graves' disease followed American Thyroid Association guidelines. Patients for the study were recruited at an endocrinology department in Xi'an, China. From each patient, around 9.3 milliliters of peripheral blood was collected into an EDTA anticoagulant tube. Ficoll Paque Plus density gradient separation was used to isolate PBMCs, and no further T cell sorting was done. RNA quality was checked with an Agilent 2100 Bioanalyzer and agarose gel, and concentration with a NanoDrop 2000. About this clonotype: What antigen it recognizes has not been identified. There are no base qualities to consult, and no much larger clone falls within one base.

Overall study outcomes, separate from this receptor: Patients with persistent disease shared more public clonotypes (about 2,900) than newly diagnosed patients did (966). Only peripheral blood was studied, because thyroid tissue, the primary lesion, was inaccessible. Sequencing and analysis were limited to the TCR beta chain. Compared with newly diagnosed patients, patients with persistent Graves' disease had lower TCR Shannon entropy and fewer highly expanded clones, which suggests clonal expansion. TRBV28, TRBJ1-2 and TRBJ2-5 were preferentially used in persistent disease, while TRBV20-1 and TRBJ2-1 were favored in newly diagnosed disease. As a limitation, the authors acknowledged that the small sample size may reduce accuracy.

CDR1 and CDR2 (ENHRY, SYGVKD) derive from the germline V gene. The CDR3 measures 12 amino acids from cysteine to phenylalanine. The kept DNA is CDR3 alone, 36 bases in frame from the first base. V is cut back by 10 bases and J by 2 bases, with 2 bases in the junction unmatched. The library was prepared using multiplex PCR. Reads for this sample came from an Illumina HiSeq 4000. CDR3 regions were amplified by Arm-PCR with iRepertoire HTBI primers to construct TCR beta libraries. Before sequencing, the PCR products underwent gel purification. On the study's bioinformatics: A total of some 60 TRBV and under 15 TRBJ segments were identified across samples and were used for gene usage analysis of CDR3 amino acid clonotypes. COPE and FqMerger were used to merge the filtered high-quality paired reads into contigs. Contigs were aligned with BLAST to IMGT TRBV, TRBD and TRBJ reference genes, and CDR3 was defined per IMGT. Any clonotype with a frequency above 0.1% was classified as a highly expanded clone. Shannon entropy served as the measure of repertoire diversity, while the Gini coefficient captured V-J evenness. Public clonotypes were defined as clonotypes shared by more than one individual. TCRdb ran its own pipeline on the public reads, namely fastp trimming at Q25 and MiXCR clone calling, and kept in-frame beta chains. Rows matching on CDR3 protein sequence are summarized as one entry with the most common DNA and genes. Here the V and J calls rest on TCRdb's processing, not on the authors' analysis. Counted in this sample were about 660,000 distinct CDR3 sequences; roughly 30% of them appeared once. The top ten constitute about 40% of the sample.

This clonotype was sampled from a female donor with Graves disease. Material: peripheral blood mononuclear cells (PBMCs), obtained when the disease was refractory, from a patient treated with antithyroid drugs. The chain joins TRBV10-3 to TRBJ2-7; TRBD2 aligns with 10 central bases. The sequenced DNA: TGTGCCACCAGCGGGAGGGCCTACGAGCAGTACTTC. It codes for CATSGRAYEQYF.